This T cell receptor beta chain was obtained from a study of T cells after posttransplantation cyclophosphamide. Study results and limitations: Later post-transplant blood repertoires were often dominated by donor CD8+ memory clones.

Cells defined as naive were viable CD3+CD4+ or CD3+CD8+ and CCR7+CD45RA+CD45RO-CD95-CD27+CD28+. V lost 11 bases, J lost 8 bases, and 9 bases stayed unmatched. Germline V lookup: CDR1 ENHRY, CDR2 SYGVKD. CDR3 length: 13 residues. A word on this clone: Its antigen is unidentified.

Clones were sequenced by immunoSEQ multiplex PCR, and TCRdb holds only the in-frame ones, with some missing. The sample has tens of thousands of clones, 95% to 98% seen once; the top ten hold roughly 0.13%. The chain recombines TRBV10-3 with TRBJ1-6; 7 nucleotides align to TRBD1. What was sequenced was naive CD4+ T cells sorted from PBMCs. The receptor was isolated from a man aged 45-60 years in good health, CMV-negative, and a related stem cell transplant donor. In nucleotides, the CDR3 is TGTGCCTCCGGAGGGACAGTCTATTCACCCCTCCACTTT. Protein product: CASGGTVYSPLHF.